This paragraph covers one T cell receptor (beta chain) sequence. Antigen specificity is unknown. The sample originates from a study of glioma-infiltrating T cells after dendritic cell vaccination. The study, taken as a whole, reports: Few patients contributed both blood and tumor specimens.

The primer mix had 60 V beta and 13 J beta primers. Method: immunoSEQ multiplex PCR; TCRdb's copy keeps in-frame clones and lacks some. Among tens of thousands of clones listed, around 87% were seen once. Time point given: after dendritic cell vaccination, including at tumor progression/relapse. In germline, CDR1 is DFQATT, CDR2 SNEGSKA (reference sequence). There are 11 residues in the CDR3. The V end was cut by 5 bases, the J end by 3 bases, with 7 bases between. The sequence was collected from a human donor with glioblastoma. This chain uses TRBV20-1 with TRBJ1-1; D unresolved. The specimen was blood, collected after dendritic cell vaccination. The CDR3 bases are TGCAGTGCTCGGGTAGACACTGAAGCTTTCTTT. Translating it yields CSARVDTEAFF.